The next 8 T cell receptor beta chains were all read from a single sample in a study of T cells in Graves' hyperthyroidism and ophthalmopathy. Amplified TCR beta CDR3 regions derived from RNA transcripts. In the first-round RT-PCR of the TCR CDR3, the HTBI primer set was used. TCRdb fed the multiplex PCR reads into MiXCR, producing one record per CDR3 protein. Among approximately 330,000 distinct CDR3 sequences listed, around a sixth were seen once. The material sequenced was blood. These receptors came from a woman between 50 and 59 years old with Graves' hyperthyroidism.

Only a few counts were recorded for this clonotype. The rearrangement links TRBV28 to TRBJ2-6; D ambiguous. The V end lost 6 bases, the J end lost 0 bases, and 9 bases lay between the germline ends. The CDR3 extends over 15 amino acids. Germline loops: CDR1 MDHEN, CDR2 SYDVKM. The CDR3 DNA reads TGTGCCAGCAGCACGCTTAACTCTGGGGCCAACGTCCTGACTTTC. Its protein is CASSTLNSGANVLTF.

This clonotype was seen only a few times. Possible read error: a much larger clone is one base away. V usage is TRBV7-2 and J usage is TRBJ2-2; 9 positions match TRBD1. The germline gives CDR1 SGHTA, CDR2 FQGNSA. The CDR3 consists of 17 residues. The CDR3 region has the DNA TGTGCCAGCAGGCGACCGGGACAGGGATCGAACGCCGGGGAGCTGTTTTTT. The encoded protein is CASRRPGQGSNAGELFF.

V and J are TRBV7-2 and TRBJ2-7; no firm D call. Per germline, CDR1 SGHTA and CDR2 FQGNSA. The CDR3 is 12 amino acids. V was cut by 7 bases and J by 4 bases, with 11 bases left in between. The CDR3 region is CASNEGGYEQYF. The CDR3 region has the DNA TGTGCCAGCAACGAAGGCGGTTACGAGCAGTACTTC.

The J gene is TRBJ1-2, the V gene TRBV28; 7 bases map to TRBD1. The CDR3 covers 16 residues. The V and J ends lost 6 bases and 6 bases, in that order; junction bases with no gene match: 16. Looked up from germline, CDR1 is MDHEN and CDR2 is SYDVKM. The CDR3 sequence is CASRDPRDSGVDGYTF. The CDR3 DNA reads TGTGCCAGCAGGGACCCCCGGGACAGTGGAGTCGATGGCTACACCTTC.

This chain uses TRBV20-1 with TRBJ1-2, with D maybe TRBD1 (6 bases). Germline CDR1 reads DFQATT; CDR2 reads SNEGSKA (reference sequence). The V gene lost 4 bases and the J gene lost 4 bases, with 13 bases spanning the gap. This CDR3 region has 13 residues. The DNA of the CDR3 is TGCAGTGCTAATCCCGGGGGCCTCTATGGCTACACCTTC. It specifies CSANPGGLYGYTF.

The chain carries TRBV28 and TRBJ1-2; 7 nucleotides match TRBD1. Germline CDR1 MDHEN, CDR2 SYDVKM. The CDR3 sequence is 15 residues long. The V segment lost 8 bases and the J segment 4 bases; nucleotides outside the gene matches: 13. The CDR3 bases are TGTGCCAGCGGATGGACAGGCCGCGAAAGCTATGGCTACACCTTC. Translating gives CASGWTGRESYGYTF.

With respect to this clonotype: Mismatch with germline at one junction end may stem from a read error. The genes are TRBV13 and TRBJ1-6; D not certain. The CDR3 is made up of 14 amino acids. CDR1 PRHDT and CDR2 FYEKMQ come from the germline V gene (reference sequence). In nucleotides, the CDR3 is TGTGCCAGCAGCTTTCGGGCGGGGAATTCATCCCTCCACTTT. It is translated as CASSFRAGNSSLHF. The whole variable domain, filled in from reference TRBV13 and TRBJ1-6, reads AAGVIQSPRHLIKEKRETATLKCYPIPRHDTVYWYQQGPGQDPQFLISFYEKMQSDKGSIPDRFSAQQFSDYHSELNMSSLELGDSALYFCASSFRAGNSSLHFGNGTRLTVT.

This chain connects TRBV20-1 to TRBJ2-3, with TRBD1 identical over 12 bases. Germline V gene sequence: CDR1 DFQATT, CDR2 SNEGSKA (reference sequence). Unmatched junction bases numbered 8, after V lost 7 bases and J lost 6 bases. The CDR3 consists of 14 residues. CDR3 sequence (DNA): TGCAGTGGACTGGGGACAGGGGGCTACGATACGCAGTATTTT. The encoded protein is CSGLGTGGYDTQYF.